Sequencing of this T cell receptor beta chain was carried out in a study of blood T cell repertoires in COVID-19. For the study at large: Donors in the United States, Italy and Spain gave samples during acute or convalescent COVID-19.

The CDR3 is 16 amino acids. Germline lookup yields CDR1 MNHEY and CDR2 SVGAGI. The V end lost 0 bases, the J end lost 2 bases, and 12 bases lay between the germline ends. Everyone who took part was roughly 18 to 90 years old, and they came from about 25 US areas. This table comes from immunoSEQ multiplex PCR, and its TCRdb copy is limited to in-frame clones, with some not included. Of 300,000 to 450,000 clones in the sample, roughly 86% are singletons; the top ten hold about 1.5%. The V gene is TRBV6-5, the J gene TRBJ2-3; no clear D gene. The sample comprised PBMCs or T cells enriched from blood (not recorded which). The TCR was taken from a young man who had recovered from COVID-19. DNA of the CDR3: TGTGCCAGCAGTTACTCGAGGCAGCTAATCACAGATACGCAGTATTTT. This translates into CASSYSRQLITDTQYF.